The T cell receptor beta chain under discussion was sequenced for a study of blood T cell repertoires in COVID-19. Across the study: Samples representing acute and convalescent COVID-19 were sourced from the United States, Italy and Spain. PBMCs, B-cell-depleted T cells, or T cells were the source of the cDNA or gDNA that made up the material.

In the authors' workflow: Amplified reference gene primers provided the basis for estimating nucleated cell counts. Data came from immunoSEQ multiplex PCR; TCRdb stores just in-frame clones and leaves some out. That table supplies the V and J calls and clone size; D and trimming were determined from the DNA. Of fewer than 400,000 clones in the sample, about 86% were seen once. The sample comprised peripheral blood. This receptor was taken from a young man with active or convalescent COVID-19.

CDR3 sequence (DNA): TGTGCCACCAGCAGAGACAAGGAGCGGTCCTACGAGCAGTACTTC. It yields the protein CATSRDKERSYEQYF. The chain combines TRBV15 with TRBJ2-7; a weak D match, TRBD2 (5 bases). This CDR3 has 15 amino acids. Trimming pared 0 bases from V and 1 base from J, leaving 10 bases between. Germline V gene lookup returns CDR1 LNHNV and CDR2 YYDKDF (reference sequence).